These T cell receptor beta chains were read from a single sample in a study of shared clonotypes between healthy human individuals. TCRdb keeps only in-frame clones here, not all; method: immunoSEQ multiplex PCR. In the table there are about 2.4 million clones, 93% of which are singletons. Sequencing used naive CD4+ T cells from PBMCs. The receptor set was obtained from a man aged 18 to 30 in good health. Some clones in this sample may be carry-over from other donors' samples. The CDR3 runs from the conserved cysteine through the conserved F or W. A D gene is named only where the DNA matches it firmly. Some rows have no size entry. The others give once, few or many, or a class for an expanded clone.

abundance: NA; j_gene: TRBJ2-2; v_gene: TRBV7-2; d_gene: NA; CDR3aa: CASSTRGTVNTGELFF; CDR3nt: TGTGCCAGCAGCACCCGCGGGACGGTGAACACCGGGGAGCTGTTTTTT
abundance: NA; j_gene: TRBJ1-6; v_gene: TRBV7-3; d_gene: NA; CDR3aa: CASRRSPLHF; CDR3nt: TGTGCCAGCAGAAGGTCACCCCTCCACTTT
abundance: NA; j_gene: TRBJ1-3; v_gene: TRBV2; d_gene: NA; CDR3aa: CASRSGAENTIYF; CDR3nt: TGTGCCAGCAGGTCCGGGGCAGAAAACACCATATATTTT
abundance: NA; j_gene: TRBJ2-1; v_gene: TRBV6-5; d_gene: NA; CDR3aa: CASRSGPPTVQFF; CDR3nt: TGTGCCAGCAGGTCGGGCCCTCCCACGGTGCAGTTCTTC
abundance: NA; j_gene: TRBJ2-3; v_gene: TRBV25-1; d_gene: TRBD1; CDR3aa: CASSPGQGTDTQYF; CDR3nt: TGTGCCAGCAGTCCGGGACAGGGCACAGATACGCAGTATTTT
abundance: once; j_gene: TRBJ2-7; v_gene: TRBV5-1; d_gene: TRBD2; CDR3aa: CASSLPSGSSYEQYF; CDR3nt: TGCGCCAGCAGCTTGCCTAGCGGGAGCTCCTACGAGCAGTACTTC
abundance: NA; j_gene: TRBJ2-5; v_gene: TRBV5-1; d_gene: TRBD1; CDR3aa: CASSPTQGAGKTQYF; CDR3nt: TGCGCCAGCAGCCCGACACAGGGGGCAGGAAAGACCCAGTACTTC
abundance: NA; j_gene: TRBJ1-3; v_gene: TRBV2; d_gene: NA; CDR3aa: CASSERGNTIYF; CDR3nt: TGTGCCAGCAGTGAAAGGGGAAACACCATATATTTT
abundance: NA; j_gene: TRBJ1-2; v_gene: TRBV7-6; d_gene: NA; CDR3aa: CASSLGVDYGYTF; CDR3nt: TGTGCCAGCAGCTTAGGTGTCGACTATGGCTACACCTTC
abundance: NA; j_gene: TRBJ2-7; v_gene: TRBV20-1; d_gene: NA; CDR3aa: CSAIRAYEQYF; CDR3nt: TGCAGCGCCATAAGAGCCTACGAGCAGTACTTC
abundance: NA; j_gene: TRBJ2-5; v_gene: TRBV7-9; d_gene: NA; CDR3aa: CASSFATDHSETQYF; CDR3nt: TGTGCCAGCAGCTTCGCGACAGACCATTCGGAGACCCAGTACTTC
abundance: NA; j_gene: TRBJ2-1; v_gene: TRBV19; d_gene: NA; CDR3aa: CASSITGKINEQFF; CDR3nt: TGTGCCAGTAGTATAACGGGAAAGATCAATGAGCAGTTCTTC
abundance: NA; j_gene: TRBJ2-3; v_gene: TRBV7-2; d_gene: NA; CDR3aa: CASSLFASTDTQYF; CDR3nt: TGTGCCAGCAGCTTATTCGCTAGCACAGATACGCAGTATTTT
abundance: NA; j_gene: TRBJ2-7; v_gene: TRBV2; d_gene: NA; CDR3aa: CASSGSIRDDPDF; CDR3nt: TGTGCCAGCAGCGGATCCATACGGGACGACCCCGACTTC
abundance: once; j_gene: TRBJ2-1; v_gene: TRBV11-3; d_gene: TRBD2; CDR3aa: CASSLGLAGGNEQFF; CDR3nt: TGTGCCAGCAGCTTAGGCCTAGCGGGAGGGAATGAGCAGTTCTTC
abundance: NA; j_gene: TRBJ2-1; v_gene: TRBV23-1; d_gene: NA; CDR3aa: CASSQAGTASYNEQFF; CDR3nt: TGCGCCAGCAGTCAAGCCGGGACGGCCAGCTACAATGAGCAGTTCTTC
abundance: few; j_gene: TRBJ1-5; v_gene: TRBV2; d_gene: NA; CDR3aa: CASRSGDVGNQPQHF; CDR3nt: TGTGCCAGCAGGAGCGGAGACGTCGGCAATCAGCCCCAGCATTTT
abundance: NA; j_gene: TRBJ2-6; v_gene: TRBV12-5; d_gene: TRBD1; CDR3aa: CASGFLMPGQGLFPSGANVLTF; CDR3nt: TGTGCTAGTGGGTTTCTCATGCCGGGACAGGGACTCTTTCCCTCTGGGGCCAACGTCCTGACTTTC
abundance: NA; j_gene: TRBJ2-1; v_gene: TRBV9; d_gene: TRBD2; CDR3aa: CASSPRLANNEQFF; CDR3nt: TGTGCCAGCAGCCCAAGACTAGCTAACAATGAGCAGTTCTTC
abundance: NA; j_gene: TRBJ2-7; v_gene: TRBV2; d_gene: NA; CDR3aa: CASKEGLSSYEQYF; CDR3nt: TGTGCCAGCAAGGAGGGCCTAAGCTCCTACGAGCAGTACTTC
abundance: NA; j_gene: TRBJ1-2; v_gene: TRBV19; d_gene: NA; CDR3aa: CASSASRGIDGYTF; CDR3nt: TGTGCCAGTAGTGCTTCACGGGGGATAGATGGCTACACCTTC
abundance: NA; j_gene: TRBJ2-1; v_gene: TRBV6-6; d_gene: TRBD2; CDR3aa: CASSYLSGRYNEQFF; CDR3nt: TGTGCCAGCAGTTACCTTAGCGGGAGGTACAATGAGCAGTTCTTC
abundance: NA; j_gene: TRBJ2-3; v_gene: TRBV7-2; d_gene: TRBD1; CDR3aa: CASSLGQGGTDTQYF; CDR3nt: TGTGCCAGCAGCTTGGGACAGGGAGGCACAGATACGCAGTATTTT
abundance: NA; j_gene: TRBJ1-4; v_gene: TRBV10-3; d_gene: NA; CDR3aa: CAISEGARDEKLFF; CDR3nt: TGTGCCATCAGTGAGGGGGCTCGGGATGAAAAACTGTTTTTT
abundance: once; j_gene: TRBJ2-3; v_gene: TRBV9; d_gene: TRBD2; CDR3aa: CASTVSGGSTDTQYF; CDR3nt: TGTGCCAGCACCGTCAGCGGGGGAAGCACAGATACGCAGTATTTT
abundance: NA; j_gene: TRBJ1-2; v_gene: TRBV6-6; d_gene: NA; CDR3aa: CASSVGAPSYGYTF; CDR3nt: TGTGCCAGCTCGGTAGGGGCCCCGTCCTATGGCTACACCTTC
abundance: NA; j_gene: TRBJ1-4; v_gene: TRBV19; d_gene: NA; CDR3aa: CATSRLYNEKLFF; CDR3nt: TGTGCCACCTCACGGCTCTATAATGAAAAACTGTTTTTT
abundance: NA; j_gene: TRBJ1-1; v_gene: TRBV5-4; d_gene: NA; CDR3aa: CASSSLGLKSTEAFF; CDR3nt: TGTGCCAGCAGCTCTCTGGGGTTGAAATCCACTGAAGCTTTCTTT
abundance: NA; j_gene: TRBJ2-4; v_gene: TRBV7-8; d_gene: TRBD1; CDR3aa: CASSSRTGTAKDQNIQYF; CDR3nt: TGTGCCAGCAGCTCCAGAACCGGGACAGCGAAGGATCAAAACATTCAGTACTTC
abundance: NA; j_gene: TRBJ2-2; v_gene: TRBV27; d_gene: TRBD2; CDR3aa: CASSAGLAGTNTGELFF; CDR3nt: TGTGCCAGCAGTGCGGGACTAGCGGGAACGAACACCGGGGAGCTGTTTTTT
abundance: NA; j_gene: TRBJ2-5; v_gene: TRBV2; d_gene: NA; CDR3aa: CAIDPDKGTQYF; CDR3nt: TGTGCCATAGACCCAGACAAGGGGACCCAGTACTTC
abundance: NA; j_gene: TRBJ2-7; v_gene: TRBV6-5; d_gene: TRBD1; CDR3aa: CASSASRGRGSEQYF; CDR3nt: TGTGCCAGCAGCGCATCCAGGGGGCGAGGCTCCGAGCAGTACTTC
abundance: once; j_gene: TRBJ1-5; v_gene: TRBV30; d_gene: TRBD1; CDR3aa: CAWRASLGTGSNQPQHF; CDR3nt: TGTGCCTGGAGAGCAAGCCTCGGGACAGGTAGCAATCAGCCCCAGCATTTT
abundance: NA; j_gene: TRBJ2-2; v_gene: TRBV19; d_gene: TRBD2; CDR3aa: CASLGSGASGRSNTGELFF; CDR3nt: TGTGCCAGCCTGGGATCTGGTGCTAGCGGGAGGTCGAACACCGGGGAGCTGTTTTTT
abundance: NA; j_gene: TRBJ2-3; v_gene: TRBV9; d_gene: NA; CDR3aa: CASSVAAGPWDTQYF; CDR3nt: TGTGCCAGCAGCGTAGCGGCGGGTCCTTGGGATACGCAGTATTTT
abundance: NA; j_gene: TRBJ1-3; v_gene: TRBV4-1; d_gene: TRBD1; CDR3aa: CASSQEFPGQGNTIYF; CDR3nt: TGCGCCAGCAGCCAAGAATTCCCGGGACAGGGAAACACCATATATTTT
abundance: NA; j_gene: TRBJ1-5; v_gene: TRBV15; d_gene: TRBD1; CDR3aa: CATALKGTGEGSNQPQHF; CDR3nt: TGTGCCACCGCCTTAAAGGGGACAGGGGAGGGTAGCAATCAGCCCCAGCATTTT
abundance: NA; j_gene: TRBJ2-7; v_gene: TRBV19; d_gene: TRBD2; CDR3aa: CASSSPPWRERSYEQYF; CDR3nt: TGTGCCAGTAGTAGTCCCCCGTGGCGGGAGCGCTCCTACGAGCAGTACTTC
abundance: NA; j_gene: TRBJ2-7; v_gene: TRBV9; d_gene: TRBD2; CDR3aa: CASSVEGTSTYEQYF; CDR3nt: TGTGCCAGCAGCGTAGAAGGGACTAGCACCTACGAGCAGTACTTC
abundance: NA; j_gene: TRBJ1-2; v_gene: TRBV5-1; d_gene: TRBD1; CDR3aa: CASSLVPGQGAGYTF; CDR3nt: TGCGCCAGCAGCTTGGTGCCGGGACAGGGGGCTGGCTACACCTTC
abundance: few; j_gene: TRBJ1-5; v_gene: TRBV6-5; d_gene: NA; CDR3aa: CASSNSHSNQPQHF; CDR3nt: TGTGCCAGCAGTAACTCCCATAGCAATCAGCCCCAGCATTTT
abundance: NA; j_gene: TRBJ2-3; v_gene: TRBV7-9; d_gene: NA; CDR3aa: CASSLVSWTSTDTQYF; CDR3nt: TGTGCCAGCAGCTTAGTGTCGTGGACAAGCACAGATACGCAGTATTTT
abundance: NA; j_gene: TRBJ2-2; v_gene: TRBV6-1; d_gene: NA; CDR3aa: CASRRAGELFF; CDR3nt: TGTGCCAGCCGGAGGGCCGGGGAGCTGTTTTTT
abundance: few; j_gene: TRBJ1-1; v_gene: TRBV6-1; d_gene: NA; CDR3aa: CASSEIWRLSEAFF; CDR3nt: TGTGCCAGCAGTGAGATCTGGCGGCTAAGCGAAGCTTTCTTT
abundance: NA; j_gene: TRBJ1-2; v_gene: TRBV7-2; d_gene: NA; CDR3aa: CASSLVTNPNYGYTF; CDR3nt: TGTGCCAGCAGCTTAGTCACGAACCCCAACTATGGCTACACCTTC
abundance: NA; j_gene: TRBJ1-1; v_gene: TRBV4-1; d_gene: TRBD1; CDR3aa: CASSLSRVRDRAPEAFF; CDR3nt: TGCGCCAGCAGCCTCAGCAGGGTCCGGGACAGGGCCCCTGAAGCTTTCTTT
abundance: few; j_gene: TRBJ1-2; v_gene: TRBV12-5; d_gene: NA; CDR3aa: CASGELDTGYLF; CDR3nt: TGTGCTAGTGGCGAGCTCGACACGGGGTACCTCTTC
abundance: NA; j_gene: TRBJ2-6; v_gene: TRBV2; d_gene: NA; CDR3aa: CASNNELSGANVLTF; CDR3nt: TGTGCCAGCAACAACGAACTCTCTGGGGCCAACGTCCTGACTTTC
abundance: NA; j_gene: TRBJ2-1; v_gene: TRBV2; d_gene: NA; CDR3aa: CASLPGAAYNEQFF; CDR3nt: TGTGCCAGCCTGCCCGGGGCGGCCTACAATGAGCAGTTCTTC
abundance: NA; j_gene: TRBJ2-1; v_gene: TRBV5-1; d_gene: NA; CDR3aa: CASSLNRAGEQFF; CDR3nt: TGCGCCAGCAGCTTGAATCGTGCGGGGGAGCAGTTCTTC
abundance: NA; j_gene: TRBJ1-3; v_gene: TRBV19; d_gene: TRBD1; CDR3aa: CASTPRDSRNTIYF; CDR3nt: TGTGCCAGTACCCCGCGGGACAGCAGAAACACCATATATTTT
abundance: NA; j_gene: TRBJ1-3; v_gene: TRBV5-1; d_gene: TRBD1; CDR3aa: CASRQTTGVQGNTIYF; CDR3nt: TGCGCCAGCAGACAAACCACAGGGGTCCAGGGAAACACCATATATTTT
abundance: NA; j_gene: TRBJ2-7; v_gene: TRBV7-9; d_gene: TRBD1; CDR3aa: CASSFGGQVEQYF; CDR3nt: TGTGCCAGCAGCTTCGGGGGACAGGTCGAGCAGTACTTC